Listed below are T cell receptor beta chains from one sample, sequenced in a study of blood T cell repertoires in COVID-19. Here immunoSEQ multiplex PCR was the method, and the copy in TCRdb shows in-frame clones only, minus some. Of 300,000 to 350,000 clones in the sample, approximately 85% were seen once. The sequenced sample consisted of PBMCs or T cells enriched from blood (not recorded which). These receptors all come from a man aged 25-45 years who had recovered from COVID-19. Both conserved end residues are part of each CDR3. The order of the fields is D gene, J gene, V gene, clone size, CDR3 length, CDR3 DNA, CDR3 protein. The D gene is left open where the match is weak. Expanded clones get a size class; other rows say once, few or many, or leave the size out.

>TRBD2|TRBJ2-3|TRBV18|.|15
TGTGCCAGCTCACCAGTCGGGGGGAGCAGAGATACGCAGTATTTT
CASSPVGGSRDTQYF
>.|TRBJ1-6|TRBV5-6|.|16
TGTGCCAGCAGCTTGGGGTCGGCAGGGTTTACTTCACCCCTCCACTTT
CASSLGSAGFTSPLHF
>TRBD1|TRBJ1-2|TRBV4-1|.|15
TGCGCCAGCAGCCAAGATTCCGGGACAGGGGTTGGCTACACCTTC
CASSQDSGTGVGYTF
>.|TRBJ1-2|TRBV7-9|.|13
TGTGCCAGCAGCTTAGAACAGTCTTATGGCTACACCTTC
CASSLEQSYGYTF
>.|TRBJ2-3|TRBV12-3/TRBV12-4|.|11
TGTGCCAGCAGCCCCCGGGATACGCAGTATTTT
CASSPRDTQYF
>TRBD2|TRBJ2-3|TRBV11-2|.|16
TGTGCCAGCAGCTTAGTGGCGGGGGGGATCACAGATACGCAGTATTTT
CASSLVAGGITDTQYF
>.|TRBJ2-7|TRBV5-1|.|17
TGCGCCAGCAGCTTGGCCGAGAGAACAGGATATTCCTACGAGCAGTACTTC
CASSLAERTGYSYEQYF
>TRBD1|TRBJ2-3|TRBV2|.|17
TGTGCCAGCAGTGGATCAGGGACAGGGCAACTCACAGATACGCAGTATTTT
CASSGSGTGQLTDTQYF
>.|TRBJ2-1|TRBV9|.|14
TGTGCCAGCAGCGTAGTGACAGGCGAGTCTGAGCAGTTCTTC
CASSVVTGESEQFF
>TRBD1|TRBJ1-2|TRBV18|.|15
TGTGCCAGCTCATCCGGAGACAGGGCCTGGTACGGCTACACCTTC
CASSSGDRAWYGYTF
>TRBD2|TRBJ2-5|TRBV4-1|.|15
TGCGCCAGCAGCCAAAGACTAGCGGGAGAAGAGACCCAGTACTTC
CASSQRLAGEETQYF
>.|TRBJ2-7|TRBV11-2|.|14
TGTGCCAGCAGCTTTAGCGGCGACAACTACGAGCAGTACTTC
CASSFSGDNYEQYF
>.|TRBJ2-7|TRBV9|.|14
TGTGCCAGCAGCCTGGAGGCGGGTTCCTACGAGCAGTACTTC
CASSLEAGSYEQYF
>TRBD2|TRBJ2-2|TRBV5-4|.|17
TGTGCCAGCCCAGGACTAGCGGGGGACCCGAACACCGGGGAGCTGTTTTTT
CASPGLAGDPNTGELFF
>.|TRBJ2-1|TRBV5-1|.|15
TGCGCCAGCAGCTTGGAACTAGCTTACTACAATGAGCAGTTCTTC
CASSLELAYYNEQFF
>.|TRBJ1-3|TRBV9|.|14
TGTGCCAGCAGCGTAGCGGGAACTGGAAACACCATATATTTT
CASSVAGTGNTIYF
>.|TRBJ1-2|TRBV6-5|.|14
TGTGCCAGCAGTAAGGCCGGGACACGGAATGGCTACACCTTC
CASSKAGTRNGYTF
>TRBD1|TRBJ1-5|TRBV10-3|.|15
TGTGCCATCAGAGATACCGGGACAGGCTATCAGCCCCAGCATTTT
CAIRDTGTGYQPQHF
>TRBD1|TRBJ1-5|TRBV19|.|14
TGTGCCAGTACCCCGGGACAGGCGACTCAGCCCCAGCATTTT
CASTPGQATQPQHF
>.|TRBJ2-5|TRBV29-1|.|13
TGCAGCGTTGAGAGATCGAGGTGGGAGACCCAGTACTTC
CSVERSRWETQYF
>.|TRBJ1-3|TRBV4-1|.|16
TGCGCCAGCAGCCACCCTGGACAGCGCTCTGGAAACACCATATATTTT
CASSHPGQRSGNTIYF
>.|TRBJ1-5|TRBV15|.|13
TGTGCCACCGCACTGAGTATCAATCAGCCCCAGCATTTT
CATALSINQPQHF
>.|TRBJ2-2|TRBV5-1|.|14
TGCGCCAGCAGCTTGGAAGCAATCACCGGGGAGCTGTTTTTT
CASSLEAITGELFF
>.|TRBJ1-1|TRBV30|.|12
TGTGCCTTCTTTAAGGGGCTCACTGAAGCTTTCTTT
CAFFKGLTEAFF
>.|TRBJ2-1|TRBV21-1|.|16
TGTGCCAGCAGCAAACCCCTTCCGCCAGCCTACAATGAGCAGTTCTTC
CASSKPLPPAYNEQFF
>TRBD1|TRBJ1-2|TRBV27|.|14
TGTGCCAGCAGCCTCGTAGGGGACAGCTATGGCTACACCTTC
CASSLVGDSYGYTF
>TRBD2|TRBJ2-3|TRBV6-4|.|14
TGTGCCAGCAGTGACCTAGCGGGGTCAGATACGCAGTATTTT
CASSDLAGSDTQYF
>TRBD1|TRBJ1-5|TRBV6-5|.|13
TGTGCCAGCAGCCGACAGGGAGATCAGCCCCAGCATTTT
CASSRQGDQPQHF
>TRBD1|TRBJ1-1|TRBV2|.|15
TGTGCCAGCAGGACAGACAGGGGGCATTACCAGGCTGCTTTCTTT
CASRTDRGHYQAAFF
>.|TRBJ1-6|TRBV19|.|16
TGTGCCAGTAGTATAGGGGCAGGGGCCCGATCTTCACCCCTCCACTTT
CASSIGAGARSSPLHF
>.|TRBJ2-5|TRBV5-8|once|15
TGTGCCAGCAGCTGGGGGGGGCCGTACCAAGAGACCCAGTACTTC
CASSWGGPYQETQYF
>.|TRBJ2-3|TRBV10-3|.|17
TGTGCCATCAGTGAGCTAGGCACACCCGATAGCACAGATACGCAGTATTTT
CAISELGTPDSTDTQYF
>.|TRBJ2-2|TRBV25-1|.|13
TGTGCCAGCCTCTTCAGGGACACCGGGGAGCTGTTTTTT
CASLFRDTGELFF
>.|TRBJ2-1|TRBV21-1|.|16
.
CASSPWGEGSYNEQFF
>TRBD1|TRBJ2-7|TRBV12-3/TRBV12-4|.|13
TGTGCCAGCAGTCCGACAGGGTTGGGTGAGCAGTACTTC
CASSPTGLGEQYF
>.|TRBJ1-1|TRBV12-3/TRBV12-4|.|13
TGTGCCAGCAGCTCAACAGAGAACACTGAAGCTTTCTTT
CASSSTENTEAFF
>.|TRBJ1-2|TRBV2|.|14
TGTGCCAGCAGTGAAAGGGAGGGCCCGGTAAGCTACACCTTC
CASSEREGPVSYTF
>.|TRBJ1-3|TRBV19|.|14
TGTGCCAGTACCGGTTCGGGGTCTGGAAACACCATATATTTT
CASTGSGSGNTIYF
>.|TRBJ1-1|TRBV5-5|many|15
TGTGCCAGCAGCTTTTCTGGGGGAGGAGGCACTGAAGCTTTCTTT
CASSFSGGGGTEAFF
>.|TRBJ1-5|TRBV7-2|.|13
TGTGCCAGCAGCTTATATCGGGATCAGCCCCAGCATTTT
CASSLYRDQPQHF
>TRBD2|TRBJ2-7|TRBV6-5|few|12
TGTGCCAGCAGTTACTGGGGAGGGGAGCAGTACTTC
CASSYWGGEQYF
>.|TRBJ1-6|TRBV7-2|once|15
TGTGCCAGCAGCTTAGAGACAGCCGTTGGTTCACCCCTCCACTTT
CASSLETAVGSPLHF
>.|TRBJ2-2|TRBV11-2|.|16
TGTGCCAGCAGCTTGGCCCGACTAACTCGGTCTGGGGAGCTGTTTTTT
CASSLARLTRSGELFF
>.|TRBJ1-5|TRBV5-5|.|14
TGTGCCAGCAGCTTGGCCGCGGGGGATCAGCCCCAGCATTTT
CASSLAAGDQPQHF
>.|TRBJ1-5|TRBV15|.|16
TGTGCCACCAGCAGAGGATGGGGGGGCTCCAATCAGCCCCAGCATTTT
CATSRGWGGSNQPQHF
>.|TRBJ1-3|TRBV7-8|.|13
TGTGCCAGCAGCGAATCATCGGGAGTCACCATATATTTT
CASSESSGVTIYF
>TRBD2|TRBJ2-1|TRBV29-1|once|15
TGCAGCGTTGTCGACGGTAGCGGGGATATATCAGAGCAGTTCTTC
CSVVDGSGDISEQFF
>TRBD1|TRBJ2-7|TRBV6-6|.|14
TGTGCCAGCAGTATAGGGGGCGCAAACTACGAGCAGTACTTC
CASSIGGANYEQYF
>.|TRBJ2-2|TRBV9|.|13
TGTGCCAGCAGCGTAGAAGGGGGCGGGGAGCTGTTTTTT
CASSVEGGGELFF
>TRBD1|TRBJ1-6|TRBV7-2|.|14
TGTGCCAGCAGCTCCGGGACAGGGGGCTATCCCCTCCACTTT
CASSSGTGGYPLHF
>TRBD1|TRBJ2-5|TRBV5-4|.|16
TGTGCCAGCAGCTCCCCTCAACAGGGGGCCCAAGAGACCCAGTACTTC
CASSSPQQGAQETQYF
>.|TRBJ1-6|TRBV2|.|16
TGTGCCAGCAGTGAAGCTGGGCCAGCCTATAATTCACCCCTCCACTTT
CASSEAGPAYNSPLHF
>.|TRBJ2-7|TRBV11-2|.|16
TGTGCCAGCGGAAATCTTGGACAGCCTAACCTCTACGAGCAGTACTTC
CASGNLGQPNLYEQYF
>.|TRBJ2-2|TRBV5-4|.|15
TGTGCCAGCAGCTCGACGCAGGGCTTCGCCGGGGAGCTGTTTTTT
CASSSTQGFAGELFF
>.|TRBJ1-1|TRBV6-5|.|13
TGTGCCAGCAGTTATGGCAGAAACACTGAAGCTTTCTTT
CASSYGRNTEAFF
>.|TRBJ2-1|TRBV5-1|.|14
TGCGCCAGCAGCTTGCGTGGGGGGGCCAATGAGCAGTTCTTC
CASSLRGGANEQFF
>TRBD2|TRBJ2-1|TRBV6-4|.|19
TGTGCCAGCAGCCGGGGGGCTAGCGGGGGGCCCCTCGCCTACAATGAGCAGTTCTTC
CASSRGASGGPLAYNEQFF
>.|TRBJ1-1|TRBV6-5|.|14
TGTGCCAGCAGCATGGACAGAACTTCCACTGAAGCTTTCTTT
CASSMDRTSTEAFF
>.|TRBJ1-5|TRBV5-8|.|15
TGTGCCAGCAGCTTGGCGGGTCGTACGGGGCAGCCCCAGCATTTT
CASSLAGRTGQPQHF